These 12 T cell receptor beta chains were sequenced from one sample in a study of neurological immune-mediated disorders (dated by TCRdb to the late 2010s). Taken with the paper, the label for time point translates to: longitudinal time-point 3. Receptor amplification or capture employed 5' RACE. Sequencing relied on an Illumina HiSeq 2500. TCRdb reran the public reads through fastp at Q25 and MiXCR, keeping productive beta chains. Each CDR3 protein appears once, grouped with its most common genes and DNA. A total of more than 100,000 distinct CDR3 sequences appear in this sample, less than 14% of them only once. The ten largest clones capture around 3.1% of the sample. The specimen sequenced was PBMCs. These receptors were taken from a female donor with HTLV-1-associated myelopathy (HAM/TSP).

This clonotype was picked up many times. This sequence joins TRBV28 and TRBJ1-2, with D possibly matching TRBD1 (6 bases). CDR1 is MDHEN and CDR2 is SYDVKM in the germline V gene. Between the trimmed V and J ends, which lost 6 bases and 3 bases, there was a span of 8 bases. This CDR3 is 12 amino acids long. In nucleotides, the CDR3 is TGTGCCAGCAGGACAGGTTACTATGGCTACACCTTC. Amino acids: CASRTGYYGYTF.

This clonotype was found many times. This chain connects TRBV5-1 to TRBJ1-4; a weak D match, TRBD1 (6 bases). The V and J ends lost 0 bases and 3 bases respectively, with 9 bases between them. The CDR3 length is 15 residues. The germline CDR1 and CDR2 sequences are SGHRS and YFSETQ. CDR3 DNA: TGCGCCAGCAGCTTGGAGGGGGGTCCTAATGAAAAACTGTTTTTT. Encoded protein: CASSLEGGPNEKLFF.

This clonotype was observed at least ten times. This chain uses TRBV6-6 with TRBJ2-1; D gene ambiguous. V gave up 2 bases and J gave up 2 bases, with 10 bases separating them. CDR3 length equals 15 residues. CDR1 is MNHNY, CDR2 SVGAGI, per germline (reference sequence). In DNA, the CDR3 is TGTGCCAGCAGTTACCGGTTAACCACCTACAATGAGCAGTTCTTC. It specifies CASSYRLTTYNEQFF.

To note about this clonotype: A much larger clone lies a single base off, so this may be a read error. The chain uses TRBV2 and TRBJ2-7; D may correspond to TRBD1 or TRBD2 (5 bases each). CDR1 is SNHLY, CDR2 FYNNEI, per germline. V lost 6 bases to trimming and J lost 3 bases, with 9 bases between them. The CDR3 covers 12 residues. The CDR3 bases are TGTGCCAGCAGCGAGGGGCTCTACGAGCAGTACTTC. Protein product: CASSEGLYEQYF.

This clonotype was seen ten or more times. The chain is built from TRBV5-1 and TRBJ2-1; TRBD1 or TRBD2 may be the D gene (5 bases each). This CDR3 is built from 15 residues. Germline assignment: CDR1 SGHRS and CDR2 YFSETQ. V gave up 4 bases and J gave up 4 bases, with 15 bases separating them. CDR3 residues: CASSRLGTEYNEQFF. As DNA, the CDR3 is TGCGCCAGCAGCCGACTCGGGACGGAATACAATGAGCAGTTCTTC.

This clonotype was observed at least ten times. V is TRBV5-1 and J is TRBJ1-5; the D is unclear. CDR3 length: 14 amino acids. V lost 4 bases and J lost 4, with 12 bases in between. Germline-derived CDR1 and CDR2 are SGHRS and YFSETQ. In DNA, the CDR3 is TGCGCCAGCAGCGCGGACCCGAGAAATCAGCCCCAGCATTTT. It yields the protein CASSADPRNQPQHF.

Remarks on this clonotype: A much larger clone lies a single base off, so this may be a read error. The chain uses TRBV28 and TRBJ2-2; D is possibly TRBD1 (6 bases). Germline loops: CDR1 MDHEN, CDR2 SYDVKM. This CDR3 comprises 15 residues. In DNA, the CDR3 is TGTGCCAGCAGAGCCGGGACAAAGAACACCGGGGAGCAGTTTTTT. It specifies CASRAGTKNTGEQFF.

The table lists this clonotype with a count of one. This chain joins TRBV7-8 and TRBJ2-2, with 8 positions matching TRBD1. CDR3 length: 14 amino acids. The J segment lost 3 bases and the V segment lost 10 bases, leaving 7 bases of the junction unmatched. The V gene's germline CDR1 is SGHVS and CDR2 FQNEAQ. CDR3 nucleotide sequence: TGTGCCAATAGCTTACAGGGGGACACCGGGGAGCTGTTTTTT. As protein: CANSLQGDTGELFF.

This sequence joins TRBV3-1 and TRBJ2-1; 14 nucleotides align to TRBD2. This CDR3 contains 16 residues. CDR1 is LGHDT and CDR2 is YNNKEL in the germline V gene (reference sequence). The trim removed 0 bases at V and 9 bases at J, leaving 4 bases unmatched. The DNA of the CDR3 is TGTGCCAGCAGCCAAGAGTTTGGACTAGCGGGGGGTGAGCAGTTCTTC. Translating it yields CASSQEFGLAGGEQFF.

This clonotype has ten or more counts. The chain combines TRBV28 with TRBJ2-3; possibly TRBD2 for D (5 bases). Germline assignment: CDR1 MDHEN and CDR2 SYDVKM. Trimming removed 6 bases from V and 3 bases from J, with 22 bases in between. CDR3 size: 17 residues. This CDR3 reads CASRVIGVMPRTDTQYF. The CDR3 DNA reads as TGTGCCAGCAGAGTGATCGGGGTTATGCCGAGGACAGATACGCAGTATTTT.

This clonotype was counted ten times or more. This chain joins TRBV4-1 and TRBJ2-7; no definite D call. The CDR3 spans 15 residues. Germline V lookup: CDR1 MGHRA, CDR2 YSYEKL. Trimming removed 2 bases from V and 3 bases from J, with 14 bases in between. CDR3 protein: CASSQSGGTYYEQYF. As DNA, the CDR3 is TGCGCCAGCAGCCAATCGGGCGGCACATACTACGAGCAGTACTTC.

The table lists this clonotype with a count of one. Being one base from a much bigger clone, this may be a read error. For the CDR3, the DNA is TGCACCAGCAGCTTGGAGGCAGAAGAGACCCAGTACTTC. As protein: CTSSLEAEETQYF. The chain is built from TRBV5-1 and TRBJ2-5, with D possibly TRBD2 on 5 matching bases. The CDR3 is 13 amino acids. Germline V gene lookup returns CDR1 SGHRS and CDR2 YFSETQ.